This T cell receptor beta chain was identified in a study of T cells in Graves' hyperthyroidism and ophthalmopathy. Study-level results: The authors' 13 V-J model separated ophthalmopathy from stable hyperthyroidism.

Patients showing uncontrolled infection, other autoimmune disease, pregnancy or lactation were ineligible. Isolation of PBMCs was performed on 8 to 10 ml fresh peripheral blood. This clonotype was counted a few times. Its antigen is not known. V was shortened by 2 bases and J by 7 bases, with 17 bases between the two germline ends. This CDR3 is built from 16 residues. The TCR beta CDR3 regions underwent amplification using RNA transcripts as the source. First-round RT-PCR targeting the TCR CDR3 was performed with the HTBI primer set. TCRdb analysed the multiplex PCR reads with MiXCR anew, one entry per CDR3 protein. This sample has about 420,000 distinct CDR3 sequences; about a sixth occur once, and the top ten carry 13% to 15%.

This chain links TRBV12-3 or TRBV12-4 with TRBJ1-4; D not resolved. This receptor was taken from a woman between 18 and 29 years old with Graves' hyperthyroidism. The sample taken for sequencing was blood. The CDR3 nucleotides read TGTGCCAGCAGTTTAACTGGGGAGGGATTCGGTGAAAAACTGTTTTTT. Amino acid sequence: CASSLTGEGFGEKLFF.